The subject of this entry is one T cell receptor (beta chain). Its antigen is not known. This record comes from a study of Graves' ophthalmopathy and Graves' hyperthyroidism. Whole-study results and caveats: Thyroid clonotypes that were expanded above 0.001 frequency mostly also appeared in blood. The model's ophthalmopathy progression predictions had approximately 69% sensitivity and approximately 72% specificity.

This CDR3 has 15 residues. CDR1 and CDR2 (germline): SGDLS, YYNGEE. Trimming shortened V by 0 bases and J by 3 bases, and 13 bases separated the two germline ends. Patients were left out if they had other autoimmune diseases, uncontrolled infections, pregnancy or lactation. The diagnostic workup employed clinical symptoms, serum thyroxine, TRAb, thyroid ultrasound and orbital computed tomography. Beta-chain TCR CDR3 regions were amplified from RNA transcripts. In the first round, RT-PCR was carried out with HTBI primers, and a multiplex PCR formed the second round. MiXCR, run by TCRdb on the multiplex PCR reads, gives a single entry per CDR3 protein. Among some 250,000 distinct CDR3 sequences listed, roughly 50% were seen once.

V is TRBV9 and J is TRBJ2-7; no clear D. Material for sequencing was peripheral blood. This TCR was recovered from an adult man with Graves' ophthalmopathy. CDR3 in amino acids: CASSVGAQPFYEQYF. CDR3 DNA sequence: TGTGCCAGCAGCGTAGGGGCCCAACCCTTCTACGAGCAGTACTTC.